These 21 T cell receptor beta chains were sequenced from one sample in a study of CD8 T cells in Susac syndrome. Reverse transcription of about 0.45 to 1 ug RNA used random hexamers. One entry per CDR3 protein results from TCRdb running MiXCR on the immunoSEQ multiplex PCR reads. The data contain some 130,000 distinct CDR3 sequences, 95% of them singletons. The sequenced sample consisted of CD8+ T cells from PBMCs. The receptors stem from a human donor with Susac syndrome.

The chain carries TRBV14 and TRBJ1-2; no firm D call. With 4 bases removed from V and 0 bases from J, the gap between germline ends came to 9 bases. This CDR3 region has 14 residues. CDR1 SGHDN and CDR2 FVKESK come from the germline V gene. The chain's CDR3 is CASSLLWANYGYTF. In DNA, the CDR3 is TGTGCCAGCAGCCTGCTCTGGGCTAACTATGGCTACACCTTC.

The rearrangement uses TRBV27 and TRBJ1-2; possible D gene TRBD1, 5 bases. CDR1 and CDR2 from the germline V gene are MNHEY and SMNVEV (reference sequence). The CDR3 length is 14 residues. V lost 5 bases and J 4 bases, leaving 14 bases between the germline ends. The CDR3: CASSPDRSAYGYTF. The CDR3 coding sequence is TGTGCCAGCAGTCCTGACAGATCGGCCTATGGCTACACCTTC.

The chain carries TRBV27 and TRBJ2-7, with TRBD1 matching 11 bases. This CDR3 has 15 amino acids. Unmatched junction bases numbered 2, after V lost 4 bases and J lost 0 bases. Germline V gene lookup returns CDR1 MNHEY and CDR2 SMNVEV (reference sequence). CDR3 bases: TGTGCCAGCAGTTGGGGGACAGGGGGCTCCTACGAGCAGTACTTC. This sequence encodes CASSWGTGGSYEQYF.

The table lists this clonotype with a count of one. The V call is TRBV4-1, the J call TRBJ1-1, with 7 bases lining up with TRBD1. The CDR3 is made up of 15 amino acids. Germline CDR1 and CDR2: MGHRA and YSYEKL. The V gene end was trimmed by 4 bases and the J gene end by 2 bases; junction bases not matched to a gene: 7. CDR3 region: CASSREGQANTEAFF. DNA of the CDR3: TGCGCCAGCAGCCGAGAAGGACAGGCAAACACTGAAGCTTTCTTT.

This clonotype has only one observation. The V call is TRBV20-1, the J call TRBJ2-7; TRBD2 agrees at 9 bases. J lost 6 bases, V lost 3 bases, and 6 bases had no gene match. Germline CDR1 DFQATT, CDR2 SNEGSKA (reference sequence). CDR3 size: 13 residues. The CDR3 here is CSASRSGGSEQYF. The CDR3 bases are TGCAGTGCTAGCCGAAGCGGGGGGTCCGAGCAGTACTTC.

The chain carries TRBV9 and TRBJ2-2; 9 bases map to TRBD1. Germline V gene lookup returns CDR1 SGDLS and CDR2 YYNGEE. CDR3 length equals 15 residues. Trimming removed 3 bases from V and 5 bases from J; junction bases left unmatched: 5. The CDR3 DNA reads TGTGCCAGCAGCGCGACAGGGGGTTTAACCGGGGAGCTGTTTTTT. Its translation is CASSATGGLTGELFF.

CDR3 amino acids: CASSREMNYGYTF. CDR3 sequence (DNA): TGTGCCAGCAGCCGAGAGATGAACTATGGCTACACCTTC. The chain uses TRBV7-9 and TRBJ1-2; D not resolved. The CDR3 is 13 amino acids. Germline V gene lookup returns CDR1 SEHNR and CDR2 FQNEAQ (reference sequence). The germline V and J ends were trimmed by 5 bases and 2 bases, with 9 bases remaining between them.

This chain joins TRBV28 and TRBJ1-2; TRBD1 matches 9 bases. CDR1 is MDHEN and CDR2 is SYDVKM in the germline V gene. V lost 5 bases, J lost 0 bases, and 7 bases stayed unmatched. The CDR3 is 16 residues long. For the CDR3, the DNA is TGTGCCAGCAGTGGACCGGGACAGGGAGCTAACTATGGCTACACCTTC. It translates to CASSGPGQGANYGYTF.

The V call is TRBV5-4, the J call TRBJ2-7, with D possibly TRBD2 on 7 matching bases. CDR1 and CDR2 from the germline V gene are SGHNT and YYREEE (reference sequence). V lost 9 bases, J lost 1 base, and 20 bases lay in between. This CDR3 is built from 15 residues. The CDR3 is CATGGQGGESYEQYF. CDR3 DNA: TGTGCCACCGGGGGGCAGGGAGGGGAATCCTACGAGCAGTACTTC.

This sequence joins TRBV9 and TRBJ1-1, with a possible D match to TRBD1 (5 bases). V was pared by 7 bases and J by 1 base, with 5 bases between. The length of the CDR3 is 11 residues. Germline lookup yields CDR1 SGDLS and CDR2 YYNGEE. CDR3 nucleotides: TGTGCCAGCGGGACGAACACTGAAGCTTTCTTT. This gives the protein CASGTNTEAFF.

V gene TRBV14 combines with J gene TRBJ2-1; no clear D gene. The CDR3 has 11 residues. Germline CDR1 is SGHDN and CDR2 is FVKESK. Trimming took 1 base from V and 10 from J, leaving 5 bases between them. The CDR3 nucleotides are TGTGCCAGCAGCCAAGTTGGGGAGCAGTTCTTC. Translating it yields CASSQVGEQFF.

The chain's CDR3 is CASSQGDRKGHEQYF. In DNA form, the CDR3 reads TGTGCCAGCAGCCAAGGGGACAGAAAGGGACACGAGCAGTACTTC. The V gene is TRBV3-1, the J gene TRBJ2-7, with 7 bases matching TRBD1. Trimming cost V 1 base and J 5 bases; bases outside gene matches: 8. The CDR3 runs to 15 residues. Germline assignment: CDR1 LGHDT and CDR2 YNNKEL (reference sequence).

V is TRBV11-2 and J is TRBJ2-1; D uncertain. Trimming took 5 bases from V and 2 from J, leaving 13 bases between them. CDR3 length: 15 amino acids. Germline CDR1 and CDR2: SGHAT and FQNNGV. CDR3 residues: CASSPRDGPYNEQFF. The CDR3 DNA reads TGTGCCAGCAGCCCGCGTGATGGGCCCTACAATGAGCAGTTCTTC. The full variable domain, its missing parts supplied by reference TRBV11-2 and TRBJ2-1, is EAGVAQSPRYKIIEKRQSVAFWCNPISGHATLYWYQQILGQGPKLLIQFQNNGVVDDSQLPKDRFSAERLKGVDSTLKIQPAKLEDSAVYLCASSPRDGPYNEQFFGPGTRLTVL.

The genes are TRBV29-1 and TRBJ2-5, with a weak D call TRBD2 (5 bases). V was clipped by 2 bases and J by 3 bases, with 7 bases between them. Germline V gene data show CDR1 as SQVTM and CDR2 as ANQGSEA. This CDR3 has 12 amino acids. CDR3 nucleotides: TGCAGCGTTGAACTACTAGAAGAGACCCAGTACTTC. Its protein is CSVELLEETQYF.

V usage is TRBV27 and J usage is TRBJ1-5; D possibly corresponds to TRBD1 (6 bases). The CDR3 runs to 14 residues. Germline lookup yields CDR1 MNHEY and CDR2 SMNVEV (reference sequence). Trimming cost V 5 bases and J 2 bases, with 10 bases left between them. CDR3 nucleotides: TGTGCCAGCAGTCGGTCAGGGGGCAATCAGCCCCAGCATTTT. The encoded protein is CASSRSGGNQPQHF.

This clonotype occurred once. The chain joins TRBV19 to TRBJ1-1; D remains unclear. V was shortened by 7 bases and J by 6 bases, with 21 bases between the two germline ends. Germline V gene sequence: CDR1 LNHDA, CDR2 SQIVND (reference sequence). The CDR3 sequence is 15 residues long. The CDR3 loop reads CASTASVGGSAEAFF. The CDR3 bases are TGTGCCAGTACTGCCTCTGTGGGCGGGAGCGCTGAAGCTTTCTTT. Variable domain in full (rest from reference TRBV19 and TRBJ1-1): DGGITQSPKYLFRKEGQNVTLSCEQNLNHDAMYWYRQDPGQGLRLIYYSQIVNDFQKGDIAEGYSVSREKKESFPLTVTSAQKNPTAFYLCASTASVGGSAEAFFGQGTRLTVV.

This clonotype was seen once. The V call is TRBV20-1, the J call TRBJ2-5; 14 bases line up with TRBD2. This CDR3 contains 16 residues. Trimming at V came to 5 bases and at J to 5 bases, leaving 10 bases not matched to a gene. CDR1 and CDR2 (germline): DFQATT, SNEGSKA (reference sequence). The CDR3 coding sequence is TGCAGTGCTTCCGGGACTAGCGGGGGCCCCCCTGAGACCCAGTACTTC. The encoded protein is CSASGTSGGPPETQYF.

The chain is built from TRBV6-6 and TRBJ1-2; D might be TRBD1 (6 bases). The CDR3 has 14 residues. Germline V gives CDR1 MNHNY, CDR2 SVGAGI (reference sequence). V was shortened by 8 bases and J by 3 bases, with 16 bases between the two germline ends. CDR3 sequence: CASANRDRHYGYTF. In DNA form, the CDR3 reads TGTGCCAGCGCTAACAGGGATCGACACTATGGCTACACCTTC.

The rearrangement uses TRBV12-3 or TRBV12-4 and TRBJ2-1, with D perhaps TRBD2 (5 bases). This CDR3 spans 14 amino acids. V was trimmed by 5 bases and J by 5 bases, leaving 13 bases between them. CDR3 nucleotides: TGTGCCAGCAGTCCCCGAGCGGCTAACAATGAGCAGTTCTTC. As protein: CASSPRAANNEQFF.

CDR3 in DNA: TGTGCCACCACCGCGACAGGAGACGAGCAGTACTTC. This sequence encodes CATTATGDEQYF. V gene TRBV15 combines with J gene TRBJ2-7; D might be TRBD1 (6 bases). From germline, CDR1 is LNHNV and CDR2 YYDKDF (reference sequence). Trimming shortened V by 7 bases and J by 5 bases, and 12 bases separated the two germline ends. CDR3 length: 12 amino acids.

The chain carries TRBV6-5 and TRBJ1-2; D not certain. The germline V gene has CDR1 MNHEY and CDR2 SVGAGI. Trimming cost V 3 bases and J 4 bases, with 12 bases left between them. The CDR3 runs 14 residues. Written as DNA, the CDR3 is TGTGCCAGCAGTTATTCCCCCGCGGGCTATGGCTACACCTTC. It encodes CASSYSPAGYGYTF.